What follows are 8 T cell receptor beta chains derived from one specimen sequenced in a study of spatial heterogeneity in lung cancer. TCRdb redid the calling of the 5' RACE reads with MiXCR, one entry per CDR3 protein. The sample records over 50,000 distinct CDR3 sequences, 6.3% being singletons. Time point indicated: sample taken at primary tumor resection. This material consisted of PBMCs, taken at surgery. Every receptor here comes from a female donor with early-stage non-small cell lung cancer.

In its sample, this clonotype was seen many times. The rearrangement joins TRBV3-1 to TRBJ2-1; 7 bases align to TRBD2. Trimming at V came to 2 bases and at J to 9 bases, leaving 10 bases not matched to a gene. CDR1 LGHDT and CDR2 YNNKEL come from the germline V gene (reference sequence). CDR3 size: 15 residues. CDR3 amino acids: CASSQSSGVVGEQFF. The CDR3 DNA is TGTGCCAGCAGCCAATCCAGCGGGGTGGTGGGTGAGCAGTTCTTC.

This clonotype has just a few counts. The genes are TRBV20-1 and TRBJ2-2, with TRBD2 matching 9 bases. Per the germline V gene, CDR1 is DFQATT and CDR2 is SNEGSKA (reference sequence). Trimming took 0 bases from V and 0 from J; bases not matched to a gene: 5. The CDR3 is made up of 17 amino acids. CDR3 nucleotide sequence: TGCAGTGCTAGAGATCTGTCTAGCGGGGCGAACACCGGGGAGCTGTTTTTT. Translating it yields CSARDLSSGANTGELFF.

Many counts were recorded for this clonotype. The V call is TRBV5-1, the J call TRBJ2-7, with TRBD1 matching over 8 bases. In germline, CDR1 is SGHRS, CDR2 YFSETQ. CDR3 length equals 16 residues. The V and J ends lost 5 bases and 1 base, in that order; junction bases with no gene match: 11. In DNA, the CDR3 is TGCGCCAGCAGACCGGGGACAGGACTGACATCCTACGAGCAGTACTTC. Translation gives CASRPGTGLTSYEQYF. Full variable domain (missing parts from reference TRBV5-1 and TRBJ2-7): KAGVTQTPRYLIKTRGQQVTLSCSPISGHRSVSWYQQTPGQGLQFLFEYFSETQRNKGNFPGRFSGRQFSNSRSEMNVSTLELGDSALYLCASRPGTGLTSYEQYFGPGTRLTVT.

This clonotype showed up many times. The rearrangement uses TRBV19 and TRBJ1-5, with 10 bases identical to TRBD1. The CDR3 runs to 16 residues. Losses at the gene ends were 5 bases for V and 2 bases for J; bases not matched to a gene: 6. Germline V lookup: CDR1 LNHDA, CDR2 SQIVND (reference sequence). The CDR3 spells CASSPDRGRGNQPQHF. CDR3 sequence (DNA): TGTGCCAGTAGTCCTGACAGGGGGCGCGGCAATCAGCCCCAGCATTTT.

Many counts were recorded for this clonotype. The gene calls are TRBV29-1 and TRBJ1-3, with D maybe TRBD1 (6 bases). The V gene's germline CDR1 is SQVTM and CDR2 ANQGSEA. The CDR3 has 13 residues. Trimming shortened V by 6 bases and J by 4 bases, and 13 bases separated the two germline ends. CDR3 nucleotide sequence: TGCAGCGTCGAGGGGGGGCGCGGAAACACCATATATTTT. It translates to CSVEGGRGNTIYF.

The rearrangement joins TRBV9 to TRBJ2-3; D may match TRBD1 or TRBD2 (5 bases each). Trimming stripped 2 bases from V and 2 bases from J, with 15 bases between. The CDR3 consists of 16 residues. The germline gives CDR1 SGDLS, CDR2 YYNGEE. The CDR3 loop reads CASSVQRGVATDTQYF. In DNA, the CDR3 is TGTGCCAGCAGCGTTCAGCGAGGGGTGGCCACAGATACGCAGTATTTT.

This clonotype was picked up a small number of times. The chain employs TRBV20-1 and TRBJ2-2, with D perhaps TRBD1 or TRBD2 (5 bases each). Deletions cut 1 base from V and 7 bases from J, with 13 bases between. CDR1 and CDR2 from the germline V gene are DFQATT and SNEGSKA (reference sequence). The CDR3 length is 14 residues. DNA for the CDR3: TGCAGTGCTAGAGCCCTTGTGGGGGTCGGGGAGCTGTTTTTT. Residues: CSARALVGVGELFF.

In this sample, this clonotype turned up a few times. The DNA for the CDR3 is TGTGCCAGCAGTGGACAGGGGGCAGGAGAGACCCAGTACTTC. This codes for CASSGQGAGETQYF. The gene calls are TRBV2 and TRBJ2-5; 10 bases are a match to TRBD1. The CDR3 is 14 residues long. The germline CDR1 and CDR2 sequences are SNHLY and FYNNEI. V shed 4 bases, J shed 4 bases, and the junction held 3 bases outside the gene matches.